This TCR beta chain derives from a study of beta chain features in type 1 diabetes. Overall study: Healthy donors, compared against patients, showed similar age, gender and cell yields.

Study results and limitations: With patients and controls alike, PCR might favor shorter templates to an equal degree.

This clone was observed a handful of times. The antigen is undetermined. Sequenced material consisted of expressed TCRB transcripts (all of the isolated RNA was reverse transcribed). The assay was immunoSEQ multiplex PCR, and TCRdb's table has in-frame clones only and misses some. The table includes 300,000 to 450,000 clones, around 20% detected once. Sequencing was done on a sample of naive CD4+ T cells from blood. The receptor's source is a woman aged 18-30 years in good health.

The CDR3 DNA is TGTGCCAGCAGCTTATACCGGGACAGCTACGAGCAGTACTTC. Translating it yields CASSLYRDSYEQYF. The chain carries TRBV11-2 and TRBJ2-7, with 7 bases aligning to TRBD1. V lost 2 bases, J lost 3 bases, and 4 bases stayed unmatched. The CDR3 covers 14 residues. Germline V gene data show CDR1 as SGHAT and CDR2 as FQNNGV.